A selection of T cell receptor beta chains follows, all from one sample in a study of blood T cells in healthy people across ages. MiXCR, run by TCRdb on the 5' RACE reads, gives a single entry per CDR3 protein. The sample gives about 560,000 distinct CDR3 sequences, about 25% of which show up once; 3% to 4% is in the top ten. The sample was also reused in another study, on T cells of mothers and their children.

Sequences were obtained from blood. The receptors originated from a boy between 2 and 15 years old in good health. Both conserved end residues are part of each CDR3. A D gene is named only where the DNA matches it firmly. Only part of the rows carry a size: once, few, many, or a class if the clone is expanded.

v_gene	abundance	j_gene	d_gene	CDR3aa	CDR3nt
TRBV12-5	.	TRBJ1-1	.	CASGLYAAVWALTEAFF	TGTGCTAGTGGTTTGTACGCAGCAGTTTGGGCGCTCACTGAAGCTTTCTTT
TRBV4-3	many	TRBJ2-3	TRBD2	CASSQGAGEPDTQYF	TGCGCCAGCAGCCAAGGGGCGGGAGAGCCAGATACGCAGTATTTT
TRBV25-1	.	TRBJ1-2	.	CASSELYGYTF	TGTGCCAGCAGTGAACTATATGGCTACACCTTC
TRBV7-9	.	TRBJ2-5	.	CASNLAGWETQYF	TGTGCCAGCAACTTAGCCGGTTGGGAGACCCAGTACTTC
TRBV24-1	few	TRBJ2-3	.	CATSDLNFGDTQYF	TGTGCCACCAGTGATTTAAATTTCGGGGATACGCAGTATTTT
TRBV6-6	.	TRBJ2-1	.	CASSRQFSYNEQFF	TGTGCCAGCAGCCGACAGTTCTCCTACAATGAGCAGTTCTTC
TRBV12-3/TRBV12-4	few	TRBJ2-2	TRBD2	CASSPASGDNTGELFF	TGTGCCAGCAGTCCCGCTAGCGGGGATAACACCGGGGAGCTGTTTTTT
TRBV29-1	few	TRBJ2-3	.	CSVEGKGPSTDTQYF	TGCAGCGTTGAGGGAAAGGGTCCCAGCACAGATACGCAGTATTTT
TRBV5-1	.	TRBJ2-3	TRBD1	CASSPPGDRRSTDTQYF	TGCGCCAGCAGCCCGCCCGGGGACAGGAGATCCACAGATACGCAGTATTTT
TRBV20-1	few	TRBJ1-4	TRBD1	CSARDRGEKLFF	TGCAGTGCTCGGGACAGGGGGGAAAAACTGTTTTTT
TRBV6-4	.	TRBJ2-5	.	CASSDSRPGPETQYF	TGTGCCAGCAGTGACTCCAGACCCGGCCCGGAGACCCAGTACTTC
TRBV5-1	.	TRBJ1-4	.	CASSLQSIMGEKLFF	TGCGCCAGCAGCTTGCAGTCTATTATGGGCGAAAAACTGTTTTTT
TRBV6-2/TRBV6-3	few	TRBJ2-7	TRBD2	CASSYGSSGRDEQYF	TGTGCCAGCAGTTACGGGTCAAGCGGGAGGGACGAGCAGTACTTC
TRBV7-2	.	TRBJ1-3	.	CASSADWGSGNTIYF	TGTGCCAGCAGCGCGGACTGGGGCTCTGGAAACACCATATATTTT
TRBV13	once	TRBJ2-3	TRBD2	CASSSTGLSSTDTQYF	TGTGCCAGCAGCTCGACGGGACTATCTAGCACAGATACGCAGTATTTT
TRBV12-3/TRBV12-4	.	TRBJ1-1	TRBD1	CASRETGPNTEAFF	TGTGCCAGCAGGGAGACAGGGCCGAACACTGAAGCTTTCTTT